The 13 T cell receptor beta chains in this list originate from one sample, sequenced in a study of CD8 T cells in Susac syndrome. RNA was extracted with the RNeasy kit, and a quantity of 0.5 to 1 ug was reverse transcribed using random hexamers. Via MiXCR, TCRdb re-called the immunoSEQ multiplex PCR reads, giving one row per CDR3 protein. In the table there are some 120,000 distinct CDR3 sequences, about nine tenths of which are singletons. Sample: CD8+ T cells from PBMCs. Source of these receptors: a human donor in good health.

The genes are TRBV20-1 and TRBJ2-7, with D maybe TRBD1 (5 bases). V lost 3 bases and J 0 bases, leaving 15 bases between the germline ends. The V gene's germline CDR1 is DFQATT and CDR2 SNEGSKA (reference sequence). The CDR3 contains 15 residues. CDR3 nucleotide sequence: TGCAGTGCTAGCGATTGGGGCCCGATCTCCTACGAGCAGTACTTC. It specifies CSASDWGPISYEQYF.

The V call is TRBV5-4, the J call TRBJ2-5; D gene ambiguous. Germline loops: CDR1 SGHNT, CDR2 YYREEE (reference sequence). Deletions cut 3 bases from V and 5 bases from J, with 17 bases between. The length of the CDR3 is 15 residues. The chain's CDR3 is CASSSPGDFEETQYF. The DNA of the CDR3 is TGTGCCAGCAGCTCCCCCGGTGACTTCGAGGAGACCCAGTACTTC.

CDR3 sequence reads: CASKITSGGTYEQYF. The CDR3 coding sequence is TGCGCCAGCAAAATTACTAGCGGGGGAACCTACGAGCAGTACTTC. The chain carries TRBV5-1 and TRBJ2-7; TRBD2 agrees at 11 bases. V was clipped by 6 bases and J by 2 bases; unmatched bases: 7. CDR1 is SGHRS and CDR2 is YFSETQ in the germline V gene. This CDR3 spans 15 amino acids.

The V call is TRBV7-9, the J call TRBJ2-1, with 10 positions matching TRBD1. V shed 3 bases and J 6 bases; nucleotides not matched to a gene: 17. The germline gives CDR1 SEHNR, CDR2 FQNEAQ (reference sequence). This CDR3 comprises 19 residues. This CDR3 reads CASSLPGQGVWGGPNEQFF. For the CDR3, the DNA is TGTGCCAGCAGCTTGCCCGGACAGGGGGTCTGGGGAGGACCCAATGAGCAGTTCTTC.

The V call is TRBV28, the J call TRBJ1-1, with D tentatively TRBD1 (5 bases). V was pared by 8 bases and J by 1 base, with 23 bases between. Looked up from germline, CDR1 is MDHEN and CDR2 is SYDVKM. This CDR3 is built from 17 residues. CDR3 DNA sequence: TGTGCCAGCCCCCCTTGGCTTTGGGACTCTGGGAACACTGAAGCTTTCTTT. Protein: CASPPWLWDSGNTEAFF.

This clonotype was detected only once. This sequence joins TRBV19 and TRBJ1-2; D is uncertain. From germline, CDR1 is LNHDA and CDR2 SQIVND (reference sequence). V lost 10 bases and J 6 bases, leaving 12 bases between the germline ends. The CDR3 length is 11 residues. Here the CDR3 reads CATDTPNGYTF. CDR3 nucleotide sequence: TGTGCCACCGATACTCCGAATGGCTACACCTTC.

The V call is TRBV12-3 or TRBV12-4, the J call TRBJ2-3, with 7 bases matching TRBD1. The CDR3 is 16 amino acids. J lost 1 base, V lost 3 bases, and 7 bases had no gene match. CDR3 loop: CASSLEPGQRTDTQYF. CDR3 coding DNA: TGTGCCAGCAGTTTGGAACCGGGACAGCGCACAGATACGCAGTATTTT.

The V and J genes are TRBV7-3 and TRBJ2-2; 15 bases are a match to TRBD2. V dropped 4 bases and J dropped 6; count of bases not matched to a gene: 6. The CDR3 has 17 amino acids. In germline, CDR1 is SGHTA, CDR2 FQGTGA. This CDR3 reads CASSSRTSGGGSGELFF. In nucleotides, the CDR3 is TGTGCCAGCAGCTCCCGGACTAGCGGGGGGGGGTCCGGGGAGCTGTTTTTT.

The chain is built from TRBV7-2 and TRBJ2-5, with D tentatively TRBD2 (5 bases). CDR1 and CDR2 (germline): SGHTA, FQGNSA. V was shortened by 5 bases and J by 1 base, with 11 bases between the two germline ends. The CDR3 length is 14 residues. Written as DNA, the CDR3 is TGTGCCAGCAGCCCCCTAGCAATCCAAGAGACCCAGTACTTC. It codes for CASSPLAIQETQYF. Based on the CDR3 plus reference TRBV7-2 and TRBJ2-5, the full variable domain is GAGVSQSPSNKVTEKGKDVELRCDPISGHTALYWYRQSLGQGLEFLIYFQGNSAPDKSGLPSDRFSAERTGGSVSTLTIQRTQQEDSAVYLCASSPLAIQETQYFGPGTRLLVL.

In regard to this clonotype: The limits of the CDR3 on the DNA are not certain, so only TCRdb's listed CDR3 is given. The chain uses TRBV23-1 and TRBJ2-2; TRBD2, the table's D call, was not compared with the DNA. TRBV23-1 is filed as an ORF, its function uncertain. The CDR3 is made up of 18 amino acids, end residues included. CDR3 residues: CASRSQAGGQGTPGSCFF.

CDR3 in DNA: TGTGCCAGCAGCTTAGGTTCTGTTGAGCAGTTCTTC. Its translation: CASSLGSVEQFF. This chain connects TRBV11-3 to TRBJ2-1; D not certain. Deletions cut 1 base from V and 9 bases from J, with 7 bases between. CDR1 is SGHNT and CDR2 is YENEEA in the germline V gene. The CDR3 loop spans 12 amino acids. The full variable domain, completed using reference TRBV11-3 and TRBJ2-1, is EAGVVQSPRYKIIEKKQPVAFWCNPISGHNTLYWYLQNLGQGPELLIRYENEEAVDDSQLPKDRFSAERLKGVDSTLKIQPAELGDSAVYLCASSLGSVEQFFGPGTRLTVL.

This chain connects TRBV29-1 to TRBJ2-7, with no clear D. V lost 4 bases and J 5 bases, leaving 9 bases between the germline ends. CDR1 is SQVTM, CDR2 ANQGSEA, per germline. This CDR3 comprises 11 residues. The CDR3 sequence is CSVATLNEQYF. The CDR3 DNA reads as TGCAGCGTTGCGACACTTAACGAGCAGTACTTC.

The chain recombines TRBV18 with TRBJ2-1, with a possible D match to TRBD2 (6 bases). Trimming removed 0 bases at V and 5 bases at J, with 23 bases between. CDR1 and CDR2 (germline): KGHSH, LQKENI. The CDR3 is 19 amino acids. The CDR3, as DNA: TGTGCCAGCTCACCACCGCCGGCCGGGAGAATTTTCCGCGACAATGAGCAGTTCTTC. Translated: CASSPPPAGRIFRDNEQFF.